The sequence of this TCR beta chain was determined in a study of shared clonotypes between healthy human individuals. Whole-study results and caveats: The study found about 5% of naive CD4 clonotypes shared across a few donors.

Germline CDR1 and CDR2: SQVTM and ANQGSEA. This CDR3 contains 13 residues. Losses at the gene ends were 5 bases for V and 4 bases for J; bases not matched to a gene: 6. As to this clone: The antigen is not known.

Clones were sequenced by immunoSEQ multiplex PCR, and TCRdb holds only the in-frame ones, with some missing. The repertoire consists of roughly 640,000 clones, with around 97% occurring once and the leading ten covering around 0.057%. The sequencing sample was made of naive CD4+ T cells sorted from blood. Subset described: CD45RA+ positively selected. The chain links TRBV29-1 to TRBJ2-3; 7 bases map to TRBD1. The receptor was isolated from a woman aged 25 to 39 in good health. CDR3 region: CSVTTDRADTQYF. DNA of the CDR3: TGCAGCGTTACAACCGACAGGGCAGATACGCAGTATTTT.